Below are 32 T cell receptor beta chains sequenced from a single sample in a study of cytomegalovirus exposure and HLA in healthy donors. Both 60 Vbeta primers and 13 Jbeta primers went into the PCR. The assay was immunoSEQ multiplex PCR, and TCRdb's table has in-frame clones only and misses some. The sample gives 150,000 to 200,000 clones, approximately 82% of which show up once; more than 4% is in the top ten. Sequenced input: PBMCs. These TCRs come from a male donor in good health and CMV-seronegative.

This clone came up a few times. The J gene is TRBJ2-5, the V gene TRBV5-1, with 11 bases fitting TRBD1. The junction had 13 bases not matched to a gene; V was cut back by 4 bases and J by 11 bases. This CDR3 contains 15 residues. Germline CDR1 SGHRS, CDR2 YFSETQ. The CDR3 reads CASSRSGTGGEEQYF. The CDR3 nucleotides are TGCGCCAGCAGCCGGTCGGGGACAGGGGGTGAAGAGCAGTACTTC.

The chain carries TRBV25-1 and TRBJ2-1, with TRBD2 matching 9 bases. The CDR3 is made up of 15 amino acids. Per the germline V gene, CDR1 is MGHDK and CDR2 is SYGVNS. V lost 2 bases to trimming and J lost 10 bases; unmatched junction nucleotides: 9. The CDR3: CASSERLAGRQEQFF. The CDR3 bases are TGTGCCAGCAGTGAAAGGCTAGCGGGAAGGCAAGAGCAGTTCTTC.

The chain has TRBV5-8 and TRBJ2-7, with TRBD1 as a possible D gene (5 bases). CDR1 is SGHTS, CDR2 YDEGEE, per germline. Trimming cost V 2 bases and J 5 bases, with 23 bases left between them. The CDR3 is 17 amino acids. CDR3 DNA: TGTGCCAGCAGCTTCGGCAGGGTGGGGTTCCGGCGCCACGAGCAGTACTTC. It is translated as CASSFGRVGFRRHEQYF.

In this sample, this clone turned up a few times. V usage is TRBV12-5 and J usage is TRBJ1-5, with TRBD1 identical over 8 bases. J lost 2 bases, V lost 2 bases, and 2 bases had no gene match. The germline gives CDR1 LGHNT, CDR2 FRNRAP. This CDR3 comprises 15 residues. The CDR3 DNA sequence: TGTGCTAGTGGTTTGTCGACAGGGGGCAATCAGCCCCAGCATTTT. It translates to CASGLSTGGNQPQHF. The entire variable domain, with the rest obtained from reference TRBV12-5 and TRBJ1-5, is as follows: DARVTQTPRHKVTEMGQEVTMRCQPILGHNTVFWYRQTMMQGLELLAYFRNRAPLDDSGMPKDRFSAEMPDATLATLKIQPSEPRDSAVYFCASGLSTGGNQPQHFGDGTRLSIL.

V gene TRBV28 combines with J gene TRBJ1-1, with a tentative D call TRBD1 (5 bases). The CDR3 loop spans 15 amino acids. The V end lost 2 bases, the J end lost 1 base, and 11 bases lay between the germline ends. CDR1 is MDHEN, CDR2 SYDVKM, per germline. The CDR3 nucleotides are TGTGCCAGCAGTTTAAGGCGGGGCGGGAACACTGAAGCTTTCTTT. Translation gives CASSLRRGGNTEAFF.

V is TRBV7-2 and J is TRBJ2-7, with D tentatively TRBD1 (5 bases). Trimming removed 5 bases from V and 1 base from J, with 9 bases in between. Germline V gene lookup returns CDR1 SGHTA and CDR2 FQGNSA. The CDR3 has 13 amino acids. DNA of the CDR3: TGTGCCAGCAGCGTCGACAGTTCCTACGAGCAGTACTTC. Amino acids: CASSVDSSYEQYF.

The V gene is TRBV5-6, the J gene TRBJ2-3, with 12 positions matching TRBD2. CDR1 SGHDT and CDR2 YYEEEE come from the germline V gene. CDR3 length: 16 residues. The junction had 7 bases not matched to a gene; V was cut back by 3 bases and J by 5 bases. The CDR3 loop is CASSSGLAGSRDTQYF. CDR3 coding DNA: TGTGCCAGCAGCTCAGGACTAGCGGGATCCAGAGATACGCAGTATTTT.

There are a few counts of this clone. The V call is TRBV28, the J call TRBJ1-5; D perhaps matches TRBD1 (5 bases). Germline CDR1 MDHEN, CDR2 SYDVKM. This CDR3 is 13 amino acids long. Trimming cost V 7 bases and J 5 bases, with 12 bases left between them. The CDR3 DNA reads TGTGCCAGCAACGTCCGGGGGGATCAGCCCCAGCATTTT. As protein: CASNVRGDQPQHF.

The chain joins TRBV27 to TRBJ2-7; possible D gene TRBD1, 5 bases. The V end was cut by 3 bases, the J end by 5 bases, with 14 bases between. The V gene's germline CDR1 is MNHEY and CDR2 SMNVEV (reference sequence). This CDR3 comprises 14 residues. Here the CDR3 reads CASSFGQGQNEQYF. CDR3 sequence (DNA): TGTGCCAGCAGTTTTGGGCAGGGCCAAAACGAGCAGTACTTC.

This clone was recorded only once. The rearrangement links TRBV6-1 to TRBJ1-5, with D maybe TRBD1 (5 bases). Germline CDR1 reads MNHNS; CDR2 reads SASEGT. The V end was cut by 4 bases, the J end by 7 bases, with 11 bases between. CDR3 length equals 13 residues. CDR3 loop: CASSVLQGQPQHF. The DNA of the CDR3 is TGTGCCAGCAGTGTACTCCAGGGCCAGCCCCAGCATTTT.

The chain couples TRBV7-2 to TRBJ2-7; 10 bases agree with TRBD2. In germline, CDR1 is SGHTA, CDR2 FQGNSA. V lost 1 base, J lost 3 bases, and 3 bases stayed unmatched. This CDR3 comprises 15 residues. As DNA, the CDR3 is TGTGCCAGCAGCTTAGAGGCTAGCGGGAGCTACGAGCAGTACTTC. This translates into CASSLEASGSYEQYF.

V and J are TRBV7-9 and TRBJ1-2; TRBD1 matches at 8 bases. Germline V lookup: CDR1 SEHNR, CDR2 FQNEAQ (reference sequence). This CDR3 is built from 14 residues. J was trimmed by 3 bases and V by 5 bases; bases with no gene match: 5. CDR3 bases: TGTGCCAGCAGCAAGGGACAGGATTACTATGGCTACACCTTC. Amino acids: CASSKGQDYYGYTF.

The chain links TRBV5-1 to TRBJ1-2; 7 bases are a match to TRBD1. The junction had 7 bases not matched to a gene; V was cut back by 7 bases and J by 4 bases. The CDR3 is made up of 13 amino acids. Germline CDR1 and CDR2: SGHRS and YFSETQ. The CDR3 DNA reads TGCGCCAGCGGCCGGGACAGCCTCTATGGCTACACCTTC. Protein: CASGRDSLYGYTF.

The CDR3, as DNA: TGTGCCAGCAGACCTTGGGCGGGTATCGAGCAGTACTTC. Protein product: CASRPWAGIEQYF. This chain links TRBV5-4 with TRBJ2-7; possible D gene TRBD2, 5 bases. CDR1 and CDR2 from the germline V gene are SGHNT and YYREEE (reference sequence). This CDR3 contains 13 residues. Deletions cut 5 bases from V and 6 bases from J, with 15 bases between.

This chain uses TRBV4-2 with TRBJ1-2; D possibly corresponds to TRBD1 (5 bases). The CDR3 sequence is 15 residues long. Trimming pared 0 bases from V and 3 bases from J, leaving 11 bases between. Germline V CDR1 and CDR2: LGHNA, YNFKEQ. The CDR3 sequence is CASSQDEGVHYGYTF. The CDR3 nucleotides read TGTGCCAGCAGCCAAGATGAAGGGGTTCACTATGGCTACACCTTC.

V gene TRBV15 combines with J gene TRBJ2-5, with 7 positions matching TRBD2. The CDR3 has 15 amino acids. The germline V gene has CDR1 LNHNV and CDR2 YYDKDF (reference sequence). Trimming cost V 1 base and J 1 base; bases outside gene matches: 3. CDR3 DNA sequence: TGTGCCACCAGCAGAGGTGGGGAGGGCCAAGAGACCCAGTACTTC. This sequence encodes CATSRGGEGQETQYF.

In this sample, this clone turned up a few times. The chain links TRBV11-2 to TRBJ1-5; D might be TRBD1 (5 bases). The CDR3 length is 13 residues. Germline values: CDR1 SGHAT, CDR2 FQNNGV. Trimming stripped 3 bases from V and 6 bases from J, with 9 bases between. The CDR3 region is CASSLLQGQPQHF. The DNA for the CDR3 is TGTGCCAGCAGCTTGTTGCAGGGTCAGCCCCAGCATTTT. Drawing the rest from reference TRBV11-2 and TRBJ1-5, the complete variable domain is EAGVAQSPRYKIIEKRQSVAFWCNPISGHATLYWYQQILGQGPKLLIQFQNNGVVDDSQLPKDRFSAERLKGVDSTLKIQPAKLEDSAVYLCASSLLQGQPQHFGDGTRLSIL.

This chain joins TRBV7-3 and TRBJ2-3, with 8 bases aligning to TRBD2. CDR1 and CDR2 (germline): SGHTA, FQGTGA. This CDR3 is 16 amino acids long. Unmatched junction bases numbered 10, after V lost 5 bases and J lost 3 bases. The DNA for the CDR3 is TGTGCCAGCAGCCTAGGAACGGGACTAGATACAGATACGCAGTATTTT. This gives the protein CASSLGTGLDTDTQYF.

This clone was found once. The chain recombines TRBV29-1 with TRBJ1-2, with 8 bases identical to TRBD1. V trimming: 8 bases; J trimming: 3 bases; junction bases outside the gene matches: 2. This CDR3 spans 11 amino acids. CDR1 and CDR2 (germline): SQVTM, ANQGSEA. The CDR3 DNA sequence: TGCAGCTGGGGACAGGACTATGGCTACACCTTC. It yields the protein CSWGQDYGYTF.

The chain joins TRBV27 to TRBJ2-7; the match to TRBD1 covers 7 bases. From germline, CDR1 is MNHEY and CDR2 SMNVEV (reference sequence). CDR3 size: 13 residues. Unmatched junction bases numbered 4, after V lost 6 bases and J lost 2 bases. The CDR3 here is CASRLQGPYEQYF. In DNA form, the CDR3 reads TGTGCCAGCAGGTTACAGGGGCCCTACGAGCAGTACTTC.

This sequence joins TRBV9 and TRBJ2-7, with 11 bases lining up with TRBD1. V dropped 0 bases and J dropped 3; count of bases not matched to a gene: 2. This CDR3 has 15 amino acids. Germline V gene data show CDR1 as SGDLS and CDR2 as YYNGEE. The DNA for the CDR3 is TGTGCCAGCAGCGTAGGGGGGACAGGGGGCTACGAGCAGTACTTC. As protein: CASSVGGTGGYEQYF.

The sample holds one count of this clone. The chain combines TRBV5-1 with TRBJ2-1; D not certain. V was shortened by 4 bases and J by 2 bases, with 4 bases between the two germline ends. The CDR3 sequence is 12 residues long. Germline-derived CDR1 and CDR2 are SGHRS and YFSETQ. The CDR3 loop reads CASSSTYNEQFF. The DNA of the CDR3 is TGCGCCAGCAGCAGCACCTACAATGAGCAGTTCTTC.

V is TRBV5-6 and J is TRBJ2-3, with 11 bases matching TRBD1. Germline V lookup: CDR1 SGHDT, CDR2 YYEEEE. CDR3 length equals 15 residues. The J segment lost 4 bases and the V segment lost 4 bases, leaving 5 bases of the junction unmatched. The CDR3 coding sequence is TGTGCCAGCAGCACGGGACAGGGGGGGGCAGATACGCAGTATTTT. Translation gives CASSTGQGGADTQYF.

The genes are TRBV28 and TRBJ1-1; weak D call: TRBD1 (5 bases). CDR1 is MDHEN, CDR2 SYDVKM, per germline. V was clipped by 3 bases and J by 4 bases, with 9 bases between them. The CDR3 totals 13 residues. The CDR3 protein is CASSFRGSTEAFF. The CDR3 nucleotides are TGTGCCAGCAGTTTTCGGGGGAGCACTGAAGCTTTCTTT. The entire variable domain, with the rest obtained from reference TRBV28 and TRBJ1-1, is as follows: DVKVTQSSRYLVKRTGEKVFLECVQDMDHENMFWYRQDPGLGLRLIYFSYDVKMKEKGDIPEGYSVSREKKERFSLILESASTNQTSMYLCASSFRGSTEAFFGQGTRLTVV.

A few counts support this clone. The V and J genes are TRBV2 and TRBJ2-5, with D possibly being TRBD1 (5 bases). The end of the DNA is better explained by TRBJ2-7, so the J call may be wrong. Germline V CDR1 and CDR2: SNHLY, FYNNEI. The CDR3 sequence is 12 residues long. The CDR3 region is CASSKQGGEQYF. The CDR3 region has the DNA TGTGCCAGCAGTAAGCAGGGTGGCGAGCAGTACTTC.

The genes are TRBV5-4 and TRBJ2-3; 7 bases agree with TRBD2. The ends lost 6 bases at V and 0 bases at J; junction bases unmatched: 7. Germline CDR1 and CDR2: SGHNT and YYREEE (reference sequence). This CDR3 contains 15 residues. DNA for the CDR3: TGTGCCAGCATGGGAGGGGTTTCTAGCACAGATACGCAGTATTTT. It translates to CASMGGVSSTDTQYF.

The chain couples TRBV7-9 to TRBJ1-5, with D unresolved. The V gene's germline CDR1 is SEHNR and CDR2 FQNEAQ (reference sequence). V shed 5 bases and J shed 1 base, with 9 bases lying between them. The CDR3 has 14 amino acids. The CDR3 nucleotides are TGTGCCAGCAGCCTGGAGTGGAGCAATCAGCCCCAGCATTTT. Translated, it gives CASSLEWSNQPQHF.

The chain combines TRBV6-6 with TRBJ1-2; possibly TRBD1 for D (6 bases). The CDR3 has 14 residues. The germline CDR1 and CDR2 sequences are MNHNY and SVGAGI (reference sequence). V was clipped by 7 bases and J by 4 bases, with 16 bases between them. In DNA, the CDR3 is TGTGCCAGCATCCTAACTGGGGGCGCCTATGGCTACACCTTC. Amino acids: CASILTGGAYGYTF.

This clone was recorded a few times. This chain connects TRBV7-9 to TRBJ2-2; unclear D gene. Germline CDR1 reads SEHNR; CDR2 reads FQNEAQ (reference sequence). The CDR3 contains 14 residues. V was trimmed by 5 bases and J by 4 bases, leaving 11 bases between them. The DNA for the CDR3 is TGTGCCAGCAGCCTAACTATGCTCACCGGGGAGCTGTTTTTT. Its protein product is CASSLTMLTGELFF.

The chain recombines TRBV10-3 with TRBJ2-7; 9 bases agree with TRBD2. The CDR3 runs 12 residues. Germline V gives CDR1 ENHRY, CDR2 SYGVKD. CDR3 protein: CAVAGVTYEQYF. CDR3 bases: TGTGCTGTAGCGGGAGTCACCTACGAGCAGTACTTC.

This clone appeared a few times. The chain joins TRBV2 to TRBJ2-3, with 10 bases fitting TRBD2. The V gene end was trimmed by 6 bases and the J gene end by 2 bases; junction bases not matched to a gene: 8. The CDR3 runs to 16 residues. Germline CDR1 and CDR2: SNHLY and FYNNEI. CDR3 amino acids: CASSPSSGGFTDTQYF. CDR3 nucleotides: TGTGCCAGCAGCCCTAGTAGCGGGGGGTTCACAGATACGCAGTATTTT.

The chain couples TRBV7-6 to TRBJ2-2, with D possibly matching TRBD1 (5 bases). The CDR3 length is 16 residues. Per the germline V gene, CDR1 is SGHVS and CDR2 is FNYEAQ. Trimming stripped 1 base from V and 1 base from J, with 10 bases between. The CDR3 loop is CASSLVYRLNTGELFF. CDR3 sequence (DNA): TGTGCCAGCAGCTTAGTATACAGGCTGAACACCGGGGAGCTGTTTTTT.